A single sample gave rise to the 15 T cell receptor beta chains below, sequenced in a study of shared clonotypes between healthy human individuals. Sequencing used immunoSEQ multiplex PCR; TCRdb keeps in-frame clones, though not all of them. The data contain about 980,000 clones, roughly 72% of them singletons. The material sequenced was memory CD4+ T cells sorted from blood. The sample's subset: CD45RA-negative fraction. These receptors came from a young man in good health.

The CDR3 is CASSSAESGNTIYF. The CDR3 DNA is TGTGCCAGCAGCTCCGCGGAGTCTGGAAACACCATATATTTT. This chain links TRBV9 with TRBJ1-3; no firm D call. V lost 4 bases to trimming and J lost 1 base, with 9 bases between them. The germline CDR1 and CDR2 sequences are SGDLS and YYNGEE. There are 14 residues in the CDR3.

This clone was seen a handful of times. The genes are TRBV5-1 and TRBJ2-5, with 8 nucleotides matching TRBD1. V was clipped by 4 bases and J by 5 bases; unmatched bases: 10. CDR3 length: 15 amino acids. Per germline, CDR1 SGHRS and CDR2 YFSETQ. As DNA, the CDR3 is TGCGCCAGCAGCCGCCCTGGACAGGGTACCGAGACCCAGTACTTC. Its translation: CASSRPGQGTETQYF. Looking up the rest from reference TRBV5-1 and TRBJ2-5 gives the full variable domain: KAGVTQTPRYLIKTRGQQVTLSCSPISGHRSVSWYQQTPGQGLQFLFEYFSETQRNKGNFPGRFSGRQFSNSRSEMNVSTLELGDSALYLCASSRPGQGTETQYFGPGTRLLVL.

Here the CDR3 DNA reads TGTGCCAGCAGCTTAGTTGCGGGGGGCCTGAGCACAGATACGCAGTATTTT. Translation gives CASSLVAGGLSTDTQYF. The chain joins TRBV13 to TRBJ2-3; 8 nucleotides match TRBD2. With V trimmed by 1 base and J by 0 bases, 6 bases remained unmatched. CDR1 is PRHDT, CDR2 FYEKMQ, per germline (reference sequence). The CDR3 sequence is 17 residues long.

The chain links TRBV15 to TRBJ2-3; D is uncertain. This CDR3 spans 15 amino acids. The germline V gene encodes CDR1 LNHNV and CDR2 YYDKDF (reference sequence). V was clipped by 0 bases and J by 0 bases, with 7 bases between them. In DNA, the CDR3 is TGTGCCACCAGCAGAGAGGTCCTTAGCACAGATACGCAGTATTTT. Translating it yields CATSREVLSTDTQYF.

Note on this clone: Since a much larger clone is just one base distant, this may be a read error. The J gene is TRBJ1-6, the V gene TRBV6-5; 10 nucleotides match TRBD1. V lost 6 bases to trimming and J lost 8 bases; unmatched junction nucleotides: 4. The CDR3 consists of 14 residues. Per the germline V gene, CDR1 is MNHEY and CDR2 is SVGAGI. The DNA for the CDR3 is TGTGCCAGCAGCTCCGGGACAGGGGATTCACCCCTCCACTTT. Translating it yields CASSSGTGDSPLHF.

This sequence joins TRBV7-6 and TRBJ2-7; D unclear. Germline CDR1 SGHVS, CDR2 FNYEAQ. V shed 5 bases and J shed 0 bases, with 11 bases lying between them. The CDR3 runs 14 residues. CDR3 DNA: TGTGCCAGCAGCCTGGCCCGGTACTCCTACGAGCAGTACTTC. It encodes CASSLARYSYEQYF.

This chain connects TRBV2 to TRBJ2-5, with D perhaps TRBD1 (6 bases). V gave up 3 bases and J gave up 5 bases, with 34 bases separating them. The CDR3 consists of 21 residues. The germline CDR1 and CDR2 sequences are SNHLY and FYNNEI. The CDR3 DNA is TGTGCCAGCAGTGAGAGAGGGGGTCAAAGGGCGAGACCCAGTACTGGCGAGACCCAGTACTTC. It encodes CASSERGGQRARPSTGETQYF.

V gene TRBV14 combines with J gene TRBJ2-7; D is undetermined. From germline, CDR1 is SGHDN and CDR2 FVKESK. V was clipped by 1 base and J by 7 bases, with 11 bases between them. The length of the CDR3 is 13 residues. As DNA, the CDR3 is TGTGCCAGCAGCCAAGTGATGGGGTATGAGCAGTACTTC. Residues: CASSQVMGYEQYF.

The chain recombines TRBV2 with TRBJ2-4; a possible D gene is TRBD1 (5 bases). The ends were cut back, 4 bases at V and 3 bases at J, with 7 bases in the middle. The CDR3 is made up of 13 amino acids. Germline-derived CDR1 and CDR2 are SNHLY and FYNNEI. The CDR3 spells CASSVDSKNIQYF. CDR3 nucleotide sequence: TGTGCCAGCAGTGTCGACAGCAAAAACATTCAGTACTTC. The variable domain in full, with the rest retrieved from reference TRBV2 and TRBJ2-4, is EPEVTQTPSHQVTQMGQEVILRCVPISNHLYFYWYRQILGQKVEFLVSFYNNEISEKSEIFDDQFSVERPDGSNFTLKIRSTKLEDSAMYFCASSVDSKNIQYFGAGTRLSVL.

V gene TRBV5-1 combines with J gene TRBJ2-5; 12 nucleotides match TRBD2. Germline-derived CDR1 and CDR2 are SGHRS and YFSETQ. The V gene end was trimmed by 0 bases and the J gene end by 4 bases; junction bases not matched to a gene: 1. The CDR3 has 15 amino acids. The CDR3 bases are TGCGCCAGCAGCTTGGAGGGACTAGCGGGAGAGACCCAGTACTTC. Amino acids: CASSLEGLAGETQYF.

The V and J genes are TRBV10-2 and TRBJ1-6; D call uncertain. Trimming stripped 2 bases from V and 12 bases from J, with 11 bases between. The CDR3 contains 13 residues. Germline-derived CDR1 and CDR2 are WSHSY and SAAADI. The CDR3 nucleotides read TGCGCCAGCAGTGAGGTGTCACCCGAACCCCTCCACTTT. Its protein product is CASSEVSPEPLHF.

V gene TRBV20-1 combines with J gene TRBJ2-3; D call uncertain. This CDR3 comprises 11 residues. V lost 6 bases, J lost 3 bases, and 7 bases lay in between. CDR1 is DFQATT and CDR2 is SNEGSKA in the germline V gene (reference sequence). The CDR3 DNA sequence: TGCAGTGCCACGGAGACAGATACGCAGTATTTT. Its translation is CSATETDTQYF.

The V gene is TRBV29-1, the J gene TRBJ2-1; 10 bases are shared with TRBD1. Per the germline V gene, CDR1 is SQVTM and CDR2 is ANQGSEA. The length of the CDR3 is 13 residues. The V segment lost 8 bases and the J segment 4 bases; nucleotides outside the gene matches: 5. The CDR3 region has the DNA TGCAGCTCTGACAGGGGGCCTTACAATGAGCAGTTCTTC. This gives the protein CSSDRGPYNEQFF.

This chain connects TRBV5-1 to TRBJ1-2, with D hard to call. CDR3 length: 14 amino acids. The ends were cut back, 0 bases at V and 0 bases at J, with 6 bases in the middle. Germline V gives CDR1 SGHRS, CDR2 YFSETQ. CDR3 residues: CASSLGQANYGYTF. The CDR3 DNA sequence: TGCGCCAGCAGCTTGGGGCAGGCTAACTATGGCTACACCTTC.

J is TRBJ2-3 and V is TRBV5-1; maybe TRBD2 (5 bases). The CDR3 sequence is 16 residues long. Trimming removed 4 bases from V and 4 bases from J, with 19 bases in between. CDR1 is SGHRS and CDR2 is YFSETQ in the germline V gene. CDR3 nucleotides: TGCGCCAGCAGCCTTGGCCGGGGAGTTGCGGCAGATACGCAGTATTTT. This sequence encodes CASSLGRGVAADTQYF.